This TCR beta chain was captured by sequencing in a study of T cell responses to AZD1222 COVID-19 vaccine. Libraries were prepared by immunoSEQ multiplex PCR; TCRdb keeps only in-frame clonotypes and omits some of them. The sample records 120,000 or so clones, approximately 88% being singletons. The receptor's source is an adult in good health. Specimen: peripheral blood, collected on day 0 of AZD1222 vaccination.

The DNA of the CDR3 is TGTGCCAGCAGCGCCCTCTATGGCTACACCTTC. Translating it yields CASSALYGYTF. The genes are TRBV9 and TRBJ1-2, with D uncertain. The germline V gene has CDR1 SGDLS and CDR2 YYNGEE. V shed 3 bases and J shed 4 bases, with 4 bases lying between them. There are 11 residues in the CDR3.